One sample yielded the 13 T cell receptor beta chains listed below, sequenced in a study of blood T cell repertoires in COVID-19. Measured with immunoSEQ multiplex PCR; TCRdb has only the in-frame clones, and not every one. The sample contains about 150,000 clones, 80% to 90% of which appear only once. The material sequenced was peripheral blood. These receptors were collected from a man in his 70s with acute or convalescent COVID-19.

This clone was detected only once. The chain recombines TRBV28 with TRBJ1-1, with D hard to call. This CDR3 is built from 13 residues. With 2 bases removed from V and 4 bases from J, the gap between germline ends came to 8 bases. Germline CDR1 MDHEN, CDR2 SYDVKM. The CDR3 is CASSLPGATEAFF. The CDR3 DNA is TGTGCCAGCAGTTTACCGGGAGCCACTGAAGCTTTCTTT.

The chain is built from TRBV19 and TRBJ2-1; maybe TRBD2 (6 bases). V was clipped by 0 bases and J by 2 bases, with 8 bases between them. The CDR3 runs 15 residues. CDR1 LNHDA and CDR2 SQIVND come from the germline V gene (reference sequence). The CDR3 region is CASSIDSGAYNEQFF. Written as DNA, the CDR3 is TGTGCCAGTAGTATAGATAGCGGAGCCTACAATGAGCAGTTCTTC.

The chain recombines TRBV19 with TRBJ2-2; 8 bases map to TRBD2. The CDR3 totals 17 residues. With V trimmed by 1 base and J by 8 bases, 12 bases remained unmatched. Per germline, CDR1 LNHDA and CDR2 SQIVND (reference sequence). CDR3 in DNA: TGTGCCAGTAGTATAGTTGGAGCGGGAGTAGGGTATGGGGAGCTGTTTTTT. Its protein is CASSIVGAGVGYGELFF. Supplemented by reference TRBV19 and TRBJ2-2, the full variable domain reads DGGITQSPKYLFRKEGQNVTLSCEQNLNHDAMYWYRQDPGQGLRLIYYSQIVNDFQKGDIAEGYSVSREKKESFPLTVTSAQKNPTAFYLCASSIVGAGVGYGELFFGEGSRLTVL.

The V and J genes are TRBV11-3 and TRBJ2-7; maybe TRBD2 (6 bases). CDR1 and CDR2 from the germline V gene are SGHNT and YENEEA. The CDR3 covers 13 residues. Trimming removed 1 base from V and 5 bases from J, with 9 bases in between. CDR3 DNA: TGTGCCAGCAGCTTAGGGAGGGGAGACGAGCAGTACTTC. Translating it yields CASSLGRGDEQYF.

For the CDR3, the DNA is TGTGCCAGCAGCTTATGGCAGGGGGAACAAGAGACCCAGTACTTC. This sequence encodes CASSLWQGEQETQYF. The rearrangement uses TRBV7-6 and TRBJ2-5; 7 nucleotides align to TRBD1. Germline CDR1 and CDR2: SGHVS and FNYEAQ. Trimming removed 2 bases from V and 2 bases from J; junction bases left unmatched: 5. The CDR3 has 15 residues.

This clone appeared a single time. The V call is TRBV7-3, the J call TRBJ2-3, with a possible D match to TRBD2 (5 bases). Trimming removed 2 bases at V and 2 bases at J, with 8 bases between. The CDR3 totals 14 residues. The germline V gene has CDR1 SGHTA and CDR2 FQGTGA. This CDR3 is CASSLGLATDTQYF. For the CDR3, the DNA is TGTGCCAGCAGCTTAGGGCTAGCCACAGATACGCAGTATTTT.

The chain joins TRBV27 to TRBJ1-1, with 7 bases identical to TRBD1. The CDR3 contains 15 residues. J was trimmed by 1 base and V by 5 bases; bases with no gene match: 7. Germline values: CDR1 MNHEY, CDR2 SMNVEV (reference sequence). CDR3 protein: CASSPTRQGNTEAFF. CDR3 sequence (DNA): TGTGCCAGCAGTCCAACCCGACAGGGGAACACTGAAGCTTTCTTT.

This chain connects TRBV6-6 to TRBJ2-1, with 14 nucleotides matching TRBD2. Per germline, CDR1 MNHNY and CDR2 SVGAGI (reference sequence). The CDR3 contains 16 residues. V trimming: 5 bases; J trimming: 6 bases; junction bases outside the gene matches: 6. The CDR3, as DNA: TGTGCCAGCAGTCGACTAGCGGGAGGGTTAGGCAATGAGCAGTTCTTC. It codes for CASSRLAGGLGNEQFF.

The V and J genes are TRBV5-1 and TRBJ2-3; 7 positions agree with TRBD2. CDR3 size: 17 residues. J lost 6 bases, V lost 0 bases, and 13 bases had no gene match. Germline V gene sequence: CDR1 SGHRS, CDR2 YFSETQ. The CDR3 region is CASSLGLAGPPGDTQYF. The CDR3 DNA follows: TGCGCCAGCAGCTTGGGGTTAGCGGGTCCTCCTGGGGATACGCAGTATTTT.

V usage is TRBV7-2 and J usage is TRBJ2-3; the match to TRBD1 covers 7 bases. From germline, CDR1 is SGHTA and CDR2 FQGNSA. V lost 3 bases to trimming and J lost 3 bases; unmatched junction nucleotides: 3. CDR3 length: 14 residues. The CDR3 DNA reads as TGTGCCAGCAGCTTTGACAGGGCGACAGATACGCAGTATTTT. It specifies CASSFDRATDTQYF.

The rearrangement joins TRBV5-1 to TRBJ2-7; TRBD1 agrees at 7 bases. The J segment lost 3 bases and the V segment lost 2 bases, leaving 5 bases of the junction unmatched. CDR3 length: 14 residues. CDR1 is SGHRS and CDR2 is YFSETQ in the germline V gene. CDR3 residues: CASSFRDSYYEQYF. The CDR3 DNA is TGCGCCAGCAGCTTCCGGGACAGTTACTACGAGCAGTACTTC.

The rearrangement joins TRBV24-1 to TRBJ2-7; 9 nucleotides line up with TRBD1. The germline CDR1 and CDR2 sequences are KGHDR and SFDVKD. The ends lost 3 bases at V and 4 bases at J; junction bases unmatched: 6. The CDR3 spans 15 residues. This CDR3 reads CATSDDRGGNYEQYF. DNA of the CDR3: TGTGCCACCAGTGATGACAGGGGGGGCAATTACGAGCAGTACTTC.

The V and J genes are TRBV5-6 and TRBJ1-5; maybe TRBD1 (6 bases). The germline V and J ends were trimmed by 3 bases and 0 bases, with 16 bases remaining between them. The germline gives CDR1 SGHDT, CDR2 YYEEEE. The CDR3 loop spans 17 amino acids. DNA for the CDR3: TGTGCCAGCAGCTACCTGGACAGCCGTAATAGCAATCAGCCCCAGCATTTT. Translating it yields CASSYLDSRNSNQPQHF.